This T cell receptor beta chain was captured by sequencing in a study of T cells in Graves' hyperthyroidism and ophthalmopathy. Trimming cost V 5 bases and J 1 base; bases outside gene matches: 15. The length of the CDR3 is 20 residues. The V gene's germline CDR1 is SGHVS and CDR2 FQNEAQ. From RNA transcripts, TCR beta CDR3 regions were amplified. HTBI primers were employed in a first-round RT-PCR of the TCR CDR3. MiXCR, applied by TCRdb to the multiplex PCR reads, yields one record per CDR3 protein. The sample comprises 250,000 or so distinct CDR3 sequences, less than 15% of which are singletons, and more than 10% rests with the top ten. This clonotype was found many times.

The sequence derives from a woman in her thirties or forties with Graves' hyperthyroidism that later progressed to Graves' ophthalmopathy. The chain joins TRBV7-8 to TRBJ2-2; 11 positions agree with TRBD2. The sequenced material came from blood. The CDR3 nucleotides are TGTGCCAGCAGCGACCCCTCCGGGACTAGCGGAGGATTGAACACCGGGGAGCTGTTTTTT. Amino acids: CASSDPSGTSGGLNTGELFF. Full variable domain (outside the CDR3, taken from reference TRBV7-8 and TRBJ2-2): GAGVSQSPRYKVAKRGQDVALRCDPISGHVSLFWYQQALGQGPEFLTYFQNEAQLDKSGLPSDRFFAERPEGSVSTLKIQRTQQEDSAVYLCASSDPSGTSGGLNTGELFFGEGSRLTVL.